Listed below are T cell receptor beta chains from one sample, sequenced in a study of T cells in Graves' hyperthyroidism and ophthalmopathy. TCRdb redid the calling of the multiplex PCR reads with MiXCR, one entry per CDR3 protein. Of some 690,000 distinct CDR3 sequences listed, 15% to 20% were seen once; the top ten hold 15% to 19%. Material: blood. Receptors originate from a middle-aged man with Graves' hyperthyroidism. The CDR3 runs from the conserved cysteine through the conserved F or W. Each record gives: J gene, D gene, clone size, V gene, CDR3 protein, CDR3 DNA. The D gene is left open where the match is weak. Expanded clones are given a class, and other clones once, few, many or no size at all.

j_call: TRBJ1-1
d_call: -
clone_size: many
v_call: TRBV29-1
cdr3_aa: CSVEDWKSFSEAFF
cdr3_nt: TGCAGCGTTGAAGATTGGAAGTCGTTTAGTGAAGCTTTCTTT

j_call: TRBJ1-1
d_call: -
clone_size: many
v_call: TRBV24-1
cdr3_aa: CATSDGGEGNTEAFF
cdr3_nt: TGTGCCACCAGTGACGGGGGGGAGGGAAACACTGAAGCTTTCTTT

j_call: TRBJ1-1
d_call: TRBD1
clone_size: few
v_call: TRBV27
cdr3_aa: CASSARTGGASTEAFF
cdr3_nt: TGTGCCAGCAGTGCCCGGACAGGGGGCGCGAGCACTGAAGCTTTCTTT

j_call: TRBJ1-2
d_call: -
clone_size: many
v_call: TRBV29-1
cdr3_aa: CSVAGNYGYTF
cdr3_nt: TGCAGCGTTGCCGGGAACTATGGCTACACCTTC

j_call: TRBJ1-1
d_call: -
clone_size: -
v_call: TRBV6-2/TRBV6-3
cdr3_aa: CASSSALPTTEAFF
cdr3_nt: TGTGCCAGCAGTTCGGCCCTACCCACTACTGAAGCTTTCTTT

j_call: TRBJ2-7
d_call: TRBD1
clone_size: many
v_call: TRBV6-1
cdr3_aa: CASRRDRGAHEQYF
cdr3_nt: TGTGCCAGCAGGCGGGACAGGGGGGCCCACGAGCAGTACTTC

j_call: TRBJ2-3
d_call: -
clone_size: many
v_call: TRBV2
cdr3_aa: CASTRNTDTQYF
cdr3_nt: TGTGCCAGCACCCGAAACACAGATACGCAGTATTTT

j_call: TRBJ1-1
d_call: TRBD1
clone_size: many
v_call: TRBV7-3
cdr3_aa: CASKAQGGGGTEAFF
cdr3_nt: TGTGCCAGCAAGGCCCAAGGGGGCGGTGGTACTGAAGCTTTCTTT

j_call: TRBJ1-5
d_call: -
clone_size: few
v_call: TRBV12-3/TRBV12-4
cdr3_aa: CASRDPLGGSNQPQHF
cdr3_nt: TGTGCCAGCAGGGATCCTTTAGGGGGGAGCAATCAGCCCCAGCATTTT

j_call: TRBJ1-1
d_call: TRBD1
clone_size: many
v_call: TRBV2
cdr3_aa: CASSGSTGPNTEAFF
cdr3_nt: TGTGCCAGCAGTGGTTCGACAGGGCCGAACACTGAAGCTTTCTTT

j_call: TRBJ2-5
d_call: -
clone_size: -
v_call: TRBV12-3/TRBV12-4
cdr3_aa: CASSLLHAEETQYF
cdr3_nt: TGTGCCAGCAGTTTGTTACATGCGGAAGAGACCCAGTACTTC

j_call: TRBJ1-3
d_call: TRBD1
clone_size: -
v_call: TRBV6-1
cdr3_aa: CASSQYRGGGNTIYF
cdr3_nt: TGTGCCAGCAGCCAATACAGGGGTGGTGGAAACACCATATATTTT